These 3 T cell receptor beta chains originate from one sample sequenced in a study of human T cells and chemical hapten exposure. The time point denotes: patch test 2, 6 weeks after DPC sensitization. Sample treatment: therapeutic diphenylcyclopropenone sensitization with weekly scalp DPC. One entry per CDR3 protein, called by TCRdb with MiXCR from the RACE reads. The sample consists of some 350,000 distinct CDR3 sequences, over 6% of them appearing once. Sample: whole blood, taken in connection with sensitization to the hapten diphenylcyclopropenone (DPC). Receptors were obtained from a woman in her late teens or twenties with alopecia areata. Some clones in this sample may be carry-over from other donors' samples.

V is TRBV19 and J is TRBJ1-1; 12 bases align to TRBD1. The CDR3 totals 15 residues. The J segment lost 4 bases and the V segment lost 10 bases, leaving 10 bases of the junction unmatched. The germline gives CDR1 LNHDA, CDR2 SQIVND (reference sequence). This chain's CDR3 is CATWDRGLLGTEAFF. The CDR3 nucleotides read TGTGCCACCTGGGACAGGGGGCTTTTGGGCACTGAAGCTTTCTTT.

This clonotype showed up many times. The chain combines TRBV4-2 with TRBJ1-5; no clear D. This CDR3 has 12 amino acids. Germline V gene sequence: CDR1 LGHNA, CDR2 YNFKEQ. Trimming shortened V by 1 base and J by 6 bases, and 4 bases separated the two germline ends. For the CDR3, the DNA is TGTGCCAGCAGCCAAGGGAGTCAGCCCCAGCATTTT. As protein: CASSQGSQPQHF.

This chain uses TRBV5-5 with TRBJ2-7, with 7 bases that match TRBD2. The germline V gene has CDR1 SGHKS and CDR2 YYEKEE (reference sequence). This CDR3 has 14 amino acids. The V gene end was trimmed by 5 bases and the J gene end by 3 bases; junction bases not matched to a gene: 8. The chain's CDR3 is CASSRLARFYEQYF. The CDR3 region has the DNA TGTGCCAGCAGTAGACTAGCTAGATTCTACGAGCAGTACTTC.